The entry below describes one T cell receptor beta chain. It was with 60 Vbeta and 13 Jbeta primers that the PCR ran. Only in-frame clones appear in the TCRdb table, and some are missing; sequencing was by immunoSEQ multiplex PCR. The sample includes about 180,000 clones, just over 75% of them seen just once. The CDR3 runs 16 residues. Germline V CDR1 and CDR2: SGHVS, FNYEAQ. The ends lost 1 base at V and 5 bases at J; junction bases unmatched: 9. These data come from a study of cytomegalovirus exposure and HLA in healthy donors. The source material was PBMCs. This clonotype originated in a woman aged 60-75 years in good health and CMV-seropositive. The chain combines TRBV7-6 with TRBJ2-5; 8 nucleotides align to TRBD2. This CDR3 reads CASSLDGRAPAETQYF. CDR3 DNA: TGTGCCAGCAGCTTAGACGGGAGGGCCCCTGCGGAGACCCAGTACTTC.